The present T cell receptor beta chain was sequenced within a study of T cell responses to AZD1222 COVID-19 vaccine. In the study overall: Recipients boosted at about 4 weeks or about 12 weeks are pooled.

The table came from immunoSEQ multiplex PCR; TCRdb's copy has only in-frame clones and leaves some out. The sample contains around 130,000 clones, over 90% of which appear only once. Trimming took off 2 bases at V and 3 bases at J, with 8 bases between the two ends. CDR3 size: 13 residues. Germline loops: CDR1 MNHEY, CDR2 SMNVEV (reference sequence). On this clone itself: Its matching antigen is unknown.

Study-level points and caveats: Only after the peak T cell response were repertoires sampled. Spike-specific TCR breadth and depth grew following two AZD1222 doses.

Sample: peripheral blood, taken on day 0 of AZD1222 vaccination. This receptor was identified in an adult in good health. V is TRBV27 and J is TRBJ2-7; D is unresolved. The CDR3 loop is CASSLTTSYEQYF. Here the CDR3 DNA reads TGTGCCAGCAGTTTAACCACAAGCTACGAGCAGTACTTC.